This T cell receptor (gamma chain) was identified in a study of Vδ1+ human thymocytes. Notes on the study in general: Despite high sort purity, 20% to 25% of thymic T cell receptor delta sequences were Vdelta2. Thymic TRG and TRD repertoires appeared highly polyclonal, with Gaussian CDR3 length distributions. TRG sequences recurred across donors, whereas TRD sequences stayed essentially private.

Concerning this clone itself: Its antigen is still unknown. The sample holds other DNA sequences that translate to the same CDR3.

Thymocytes were sorted as CD3+ TCRVdelta1+ TCRVdelta2- after alphabeta T cell depletion. Purity of the sorted Vdelta1+ thymocytes ranged from roughly 96% to 99.6%. The template was reverse-transcribed extracted RNA. The CDR3 regions were amplified by multiplex PCR from V-gene primers to a constant-region primer. TCRdb reprocessed the multiplex PCR reads using CATT. The sample holds roughly 9,300 gamma-chain clones, roughly 50% seen once. Germline lookup yields CDR1 EGSNGY and CDR2 YDSYNSKV. Unmatched junction bases numbered 6, after V lost 0 bases and J lost 7 bases. The CDR3 loop spans 13 amino acids.

What was sequenced was Vdelta1+ gamma-delta thymocytes from the thymus. Sample subset: FACS-sorted CD3+ TCRalphabeta- TCRVdelta1+ TCRVdelta2- thymocytes. The gene calls are TRGV2 and TRGJ1 or TRGJ2. The J gene, absent from TCRdb, was called here by matching the DNA to germline. The origin of this receptor is a girl less than two years old who had congenital heart surgery. In DNA form, the CDR3 reads TGTGCCACCTGGGACGGGCCGAGCTATAAGAAACTCTTT. Encoded protein: CATWDGPSYKKLF.